This T cell receptor (beta chain) was captured by sequencing in a study of CD8 T cells in Susac syndrome. Relapsing-remitting disease, either stable or active, was present in the multiple sclerosis controls, who were treatment-naive patients. While CD8+ and CD4+ T cells were isolated negatively, TEMRA cells were enriched by FACS. A single count supports this clonotype. After extraction with the RNeasy kit, about 0.45 to 1 ug of the RNA was reverse transcribed using random hexamers. From the immunoSEQ multiplex PCR reads, TCRdb called clonotypes with MiXCR, one entry per CDR3 protein. The sample lists about 140,000 distinct CDR3 sequences, approximately 95% seen once, with about 0.11% in the top ten. The sample was CD4+ T cells from PBMCs. The sequence was obtained from a human donor with multiple sclerosis.

The CDR3 DNA reads TGCAGCCTTGCCGGGTCCTACACAGATACGCAGTATTTT. It encodes CSLAGSYTDTQYF. The chain carries TRBV29-1 and TRBJ2-3; no clear D. Trimming stripped 8 bases from V and 2 bases from J, with 14 bases between. The length of the CDR3 is 13 residues. Germline CDR1 and CDR2: SQVTM and ANQGSEA.